A selection of T cell receptor beta chains follows, all from one sample in a study of blood T cell repertoires in COVID-19. Method: immunoSEQ multiplex PCR; TCRdb's copy keeps in-frame clones and lacks some. This sample has a few hundred thousand clones, with roughly 83% found just once. Input material: peripheral blood. The receptors derive from a man in his fifties or sixties who had recovered from COVID-19. Each CDR3 is given with its conserved first and last residue.

>TRBV5-1|TRBJ1-2
CASSPQADYGYTF
>TRBV5-1|TRBJ2-1
CASRFGTAGHNEQFF
>TRBV7-3|TRBJ2-3
CASSQGLAGGQDTQYF
>TRBV28|TRBJ2-3
CASSLVPGQGRLDTQYF
>TRBV12-3/TRBV12-4|TRBJ2-5
CASKIAGSETQYF
>TRBV15|TRBJ2-7
CATSRDTAYEQYF
>TRBV2|TRBJ1-4
CASSNAIQIGLGVNEKLFF
>TRBV6-5|TRBJ2-7
CASSYSFTRGNEQYF
>TRBV2|TRBJ1-4
CASSPNRGPNEKLFF
>TRBV12-5|TRBJ2-6
CASGWTGVGANVLTF